The 21 T cell receptor beta chains below were found in one sample sequenced in a study of shared clonotypes between healthy human individuals. Profiled with immunoSEQ multiplex PCR; TCRdb holds only in-frame clones, not every one. This sample has about 1 million clones, with under 80% found just once. Sequences were obtained from memory CD4+ T cells sorted from blood. As for subset: CD45RA-negative fraction. Source of these receptors: a man aged 18 to 29 in good health.

Comments on this clone: Other nucleotide sequences from this sample produce the same CDR3. The rearrangement links TRBV27 to TRBJ2-7; 7 bases are a match to TRBD2. CDR1 is MNHEY and CDR2 is SMNVEV in the germline V gene (reference sequence). The CDR3 sequence is 15 residues long. V lost 4 bases to trimming and J lost 2 bases; unmatched junction nucleotides: 8. CDR3 bases: TGTGCCAGCAGTTCCGTCGGGGGGAGGGCCTACGAGCAGTACTTC. Protein product: CASSSVGGRAYEQYF.

This chain joins TRBV18 and TRBJ1-4; D perhaps matches TRBD1 (6 bases). V gave up 3 bases and J gave up 0 bases, with 14 bases separating them. The CDR3 runs to 17 residues. The germline gives CDR1 KGHSH, CDR2 LQKENI. The CDR3 reads CASSPMTGDTTNEKLFF. The CDR3 DNA is TGTGCCAGCTCACCTATGACAGGAGATACAACTAATGAAAAACTGTTTTTT.

This chain joins TRBV6-5 and TRBJ1-4; TRBD1 matches at 8 bases. Looked up from germline, CDR1 is MNHEY and CDR2 is SVGAGI. The CDR3 sequence is 14 residues long. Trimming removed 6 bases from V and 4 bases from J; junction bases left unmatched: 4. The CDR3 region has the DNA TGTGCCAGCAGCTCCAGGGGGCTTAATGAAAAACTGTTTTTT. Its translation: CASSSRGLNEKLFF.

The chain carries TRBV5-1 and TRBJ2-5, with D possibly being TRBD2 (6 bases). Germline values: CDR1 SGHRS, CDR2 YFSETQ. There are 15 residues in the CDR3. V lost 4 bases, J lost 4 bases, and 17 bases lay in between. The CDR3 DNA follows: TGCGCCAGCAGCCTCCAGACTAGGGCAGGAGAGACCCAGTACTTC. It codes for CASSLQTRAGETQYF.

The chain recombines TRBV6-5 with TRBJ2-3; 10 nucleotides match TRBD2. J was trimmed by 4 bases and V by 0 bases; bases with no gene match: 4. Germline assignment: CDR1 MNHEY and CDR2 SVGAGI. The CDR3 length is 16 residues. Here the CDR3 DNA reads TGTGCCAGCAGTTACTCGTCTAGCGGGGGCGCAGATACGCAGTATTTT. This sequence encodes CASSYSSSGGADTQYF.

The rearrangement links TRBV7-8 to TRBJ2-7; D perhaps matches TRBD2 (6 bases). The CDR3 covers 14 residues. Deletions cut 6 bases from V and 9 bases from J, with 21 bases between. Germline-derived CDR1 and CDR2 are SGHVS and FQNEAQ. The CDR3 loop is CASRKGRFELLQYF. As DNA, the CDR3 is TGTGCCAGCAGGAAAGGGAGGTTCGAACTATTGCAGTACTTC. The variable domain in full, with the rest retrieved from reference TRBV7-8 and TRBJ2-7, is GAGVSQSPRYKVAKRGQDVALRCDPISGHVSLFWYQQALGQGPEFLTYFQNEAQLDKSGLPSDRFFAERPEGSVSTLKIQRTQQEDSAVYLCASRKGRFELLQYFGPGTRLTVT.

The CDR3 DNA reads TGTGCCAGCAGTCCAAAGCGGGGTACCGGGGAGCTGTTTTTT. Protein product: CASSPKRGTGELFF. This chain uses TRBV6-5 with TRBJ2-2; 7 positions match TRBD2. The CDR3 sequence is 14 residues long. After removal of 5 bases from V and 5 bases from J, the junction contained 5 bases not matched to a gene. Germline V gives CDR1 MNHEY, CDR2 SVGAGI.

Notes on this clone: At the DNA level, this CDR3 is encoded by other sequences in the same sample as well. CDR3 sequence reads: CASSFRGGYGYTF. CDR3 in DNA: TGTGCCAGCAGTTTCAGGGGAGGGTATGGCTACACCTTC. The chain carries TRBV27 and TRBJ1-2; weak D call: TRBD1 (6 bases). V was trimmed by 3 bases and J by 5 bases, leaving 10 bases between them. Germline CDR1 is MNHEY and CDR2 is SMNVEV (reference sequence). This CDR3 contains 13 residues.

This clone was picked up one time. The chain uses TRBV30 and TRBJ1-2; D is unresolved. Trimming cost V 5 bases and J 3 bases, with 16 bases left between them. CDR3 length: 14 residues. Germline assignment: CDR1 GTSNPN and CDR2 SVGIG (reference sequence). The chain's CDR3 is CAWVEKGRYYGYTF. Here the CDR3 DNA reads TGTGCCTGGGTAGAAAAAGGAAGGTACTATGGCTACACCTTC.

The rearrangement links TRBV19 to TRBJ2-5; D might be TRBD1 or TRBD2, each matching 5 bases. Germline V gives CDR1 LNHDA, CDR2 SQIVND (reference sequence). The V gene lost 10 bases and the J gene lost 5 bases, with 23 bases spanning the gap. The CDR3 runs to 15 residues. The CDR3 DNA follows: TGTGCCAAGAGGGGTTGGGCTCACGTAGGGGAGACCCAGTACTTC. It yields the protein CAKRGWAHVGETQYF.

This clone has only a few counts. The gene calls are TRBV2 and TRBJ1-5, with D maybe TRBD1 (6 bases). The CDR3 has 15 amino acids. Germline CDR1 is SNHLY and CDR2 is FYNNEI. With 4 bases removed from V and 0 bases from J, the gap between germline ends came to 10 bases. CDR3: CASSATGYSNQPQHF. Written as DNA, the CDR3 is TGTGCCAGCAGTGCCACAGGGTATAGCAATCAGCCCCAGCATTTT.

The genes are TRBV18 and TRBJ1-4; 8 bases fit TRBD1. Germline V gene sequence: CDR1 KGHSH, CDR2 LQKENI. The CDR3 has 14 residues. Trimming took 3 bases from V and 7 from J; bases not matched to a gene: 4. The CDR3 coding sequence is TGTGCCAGCTCACCGGACAGGGTCGGTGAAAAACTGTTTTTT. It encodes CASSPDRVGEKLFF.

The chain carries TRBV9 and TRBJ2-3; the match to TRBD1 covers 7 bases. Germline V CDR1 and CDR2: SGDLS, YYNGEE. This CDR3 has 14 amino acids. The V segment lost 2 bases and the J segment 3 bases; nucleotides outside the gene matches: 3. The DNA for the CDR3 is TGTGCCAGCAGCGTCCTGGGACAGACAGATACGCAGTATTTT. Its translation: CASSVLGQTDTQYF.

The gene calls are TRBV5-1 and TRBJ1-2; tentatively, D is TRBD1 (5 bases). The V end lost 5 bases, the J end lost 6 bases, and 14 bases lay between the germline ends. The germline gives CDR1 SGHRS, CDR2 YFSETQ. The CDR3 covers 13 residues. The CDR3 coding sequence is TGCGCCAGCAGTGACAGTCTGAAGGATGGCTACACCTTC. Translated: CASSDSLKDGYTF.

V is TRBV5-1 and J is TRBJ2-5, with 11 bases aligning to TRBD2. Germline CDR1 is SGHRS and CDR2 is YFSETQ. This CDR3 is built from 14 residues. J gave up 3 bases and V 5 bases, and 3 bases lay outside the gene matches. CDR3 DNA: TGCGCCAGCAGGGCGGGACTAGCGGAAGAGACCCAGTACTTC. It codes for CASRAGLAEETQYF.

This chain joins TRBV5-4 and TRBJ2-3; no firm D call. Germline V CDR1 and CDR2: SGHNT, YYREEE (reference sequence). The CDR3 is 15 residues long. The ends were cut back, 0 bases at V and 3 bases at J, with 11 bases in the middle. The CDR3 loop reads CASSLGVTLTDTQYF. The CDR3 nucleotides are TGTGCCAGCAGCTTGGGGGTGACACTTACAGATACGCAGTATTTT.

This chain connects TRBV11-2 to TRBJ2-4, with TRBD2 identical over 7 bases. The junction had 4 bases not matched to a gene; V was cut back by 5 bases and J by 3 bases. The CDR3 covers 14 residues. Germline V gives CDR1 SGHAT, CDR2 FQNNGV. The CDR3 region has the DNA TGTGCCAGCAGCAACCGGGGGGTCAAAAACATTCAGTACTTC. Residues: CASSNRGVKNIQYF.

The CDR3 region is CASSTPWRDRGRRSYGYTF. The CDR3 nucleotides are TGTGCCAGCAGCACCCCGTGGAGGGACAGGGGGCGAAGAAGCTATGGCTACACCTTC. The genes are TRBV21-1 and TRBJ1-2; the D call in the table, TRBD1, was not verified against the DNA. TRBV21-1 is an annotated pseudogene. This CDR3 contains 19 residues.

This chain uses TRBV9 with TRBJ1-1; D may be TRBD1 (5 bases). Germline values: CDR1 SGDLS, CDR2 YYNGEE. The length of the CDR3 is 14 residues. V shed 2 bases and J shed 5 bases, with 13 bases lying between them. This chain's CDR3 is CASSVRRDGTEAFF. CDR3 nucleotide sequence: TGTGCCAGCAGCGTTCGACGGGACGGGACTGAAGCTTTCTTT.

The chain recombines TRBV18 with TRBJ1-4, with TRBD1 identical over 8 bases. Germline CDR1 and CDR2: KGHSH and LQKENI. V lost 3 bases and J lost 5; bases outside the gene matches: 2. The CDR3 spans 14 residues. DNA of the CDR3: TGTGCCAGCTCACCGGACAGGGCAAATGAAAAACTGTTTTTT. Translated: CASSPDRANEKLFF.

The genes are TRBV7-3 and TRBJ2-1; 10 bases align to TRBD2. From germline, CDR1 is SGHTA and CDR2 FQGTGA. The CDR3 extends over 15 amino acids. The V gene end was trimmed by 4 bases and the J gene end by 5 bases; junction bases not matched to a gene: 5. Here the CDR3 DNA reads TGTGCCAGCAGCTCCCCCGGGACTAGCGACAATGAGCAGTTCTTC. It encodes CASSSPGTSDNEQFF.